Below are 3 T cell receptor beta chains sequenced from a single sample in a study of T cell responses to AZD1222 COVID-19 vaccine. The data were produced by immunoSEQ multiplex PCR, yet TCRdb's version contains in-frame clones alone and is incomplete. This sample has approximately 150,000 clones; 85% to 95% occur once, and the top ten carry over 1%. This sample comprised peripheral blood, obtained on day 0 of AZD1222 vaccination. All receptors derive from an adult in good health.

The rearrangement uses TRBV20-1 and TRBJ1-2; D call uncertain. Trimming left V 3 bases short and J 3 bases short, with 14 bases between. Germline V gives CDR1 DFQATT, CDR2 SNEGSKA (reference sequence). The CDR3 totals 14 residues. CDR3 residues: CSASRKGGYYGYTF. In DNA, the CDR3 is TGCAGTGCTAGTAGGAAGGGAGGTTACTATGGCTACACCTTC.

The V call is TRBV5-1, the J call TRBJ2-5, with 9 positions matching TRBD2. Losses at the gene ends were 0 bases for V and 5 bases for J; bases not matched to a gene: 2. The germline V gene has CDR1 SGHRS and CDR2 YFSETQ. This CDR3 contains 14 residues. CDR3 in amino acids: CASSLGSGGETQYF. The CDR3 bases are TGCGCCAGCAGCTTGGGGAGCGGGGGGGAGACCCAGTACTTC.

This clone has only one observation. This chain connects TRBV5-6 to TRBJ2-1; D not certain. Germline V lookup: CDR1 SGHDT, CDR2 YYEEEE. The CDR3 runs 14 residues. Trimming left V 0 bases short and J 2 bases short, with 6 bases between. CDR3 residues: CASSLVYAYNEQFF. CDR3 sequence (DNA): TGTGCCAGCAGCTTGGTTTATGCCTACAATGAGCAGTTCTTC.